This is a list of T cell receptor beta chains from one sample in a study of identical twins. MiXCR, run by TCRdb on the 5' RACE reads, gives a single entry per CDR3 protein. The table lists more than 1.5 million distinct CDR3 sequences, roughly a third of them singletons, with approximately 0.25% in the top ten. The specimen was cord blood. The receptor source for this set is a newborn girl in good health. Each CDR3 is given with its conserved first and last residue. A D gene is named only where the DNA matches it firmly. Where a row states a size, it is once, few, many or the class of an expanded clone; other rows omit it.

abundance,d_gene,j_gene,v_gene,CDR3nt,CDR3aa
NA,NA,TRBJ2-7,TRBV21-1,TGTGCCAGCAGCAAAGAGGCACAGCGCACCTACGAGCAGTACTTC,CASSKEAQRTYEQYF
NA,TRBD1,TRBJ2-7,TRBV28,TGTGCCAGCAGTTATCGCCAGGACAGGGCCTACGAGCAGTACTTC,CASSYRQDRAYEQYF
NA,TRBD2,TRBJ2-7,TRBV28,TGTGCCAGCACTCCCCTGATTAGCGGGACCTACAATGAGCAGTACTTC,CASTPLISGTYNEQYF
NA,TRBD1,TRBJ1-2,TRBV2,TGTGCCAGCAGACGGACAGGTCTTTATGGCTACACCTTC,CASRRTGLYGYTF
few,NA,TRBJ2-7,TRBV20-1,TGCAGTGCTAGTATTGCGGGGCCATACGAGCAGTACTTC,CSASIAGPYEQYF
NA,TRBD1,TRBJ1-2,TRBV6-5,TGTGCCAGCAGTCGGACAGGGGGCCATGGCTACACCTTC,CASSRTGGHGYTF
NA,NA,TRBJ2-7,TRBV28,TGTGCCAGCAGTTTAGGGTCGGTGAGGAGTTCCTACGAGCAGTACTTC,CASSLGSVRSSYEQYF
many,NA,TRBJ2-3,TRBV7-7,TGTGCCAGCAGCCTTTCGCAGTTGGGAGATACGCAGTATTTT,CASSLSQLGDTQYF
NA,NA,TRBJ2-4,TRBV28,TGTGCCAGCAGTCCCCTCCCGACGGCAGGGGCGCACATTCAGTACTTC,CASSPLPTAGAHIQYF
NA,NA,TRBJ1-3,TRBV28,TGTGCCAGCAGTTTTGGATTTTCTGGAAACACCATATATTTT,CASSFGFSGNTIYF
NA,TRBD2,TRBJ2-7,TRBV2,TGTGCCAGCAGTGAAGGGCTAGCGGCTAGATGGTACGAGCAGTACTTC,CASSEGLAARWYEQYF
NA,NA,TRBJ1-4,TRBV11-2,TGTGCCAGCAGCTCAATACGACGGAGTAAAGCAACTAATGAAAAACTGTTTTTT,CASSSIRRSKATNEKLFF
NA,NA,TRBJ2-5,TRBV9,TGTGCCAGCAGCGTAGGGGCCGAGGCCAGAGAGACCCAGTACTTC,CASSVGAEARETQYF
NA,TRBD1,TRBJ1-4,TRBV7-2,TGTGCCAGCAGCTTAGCGCTGGGGACAGGGTCTAATGAAAAACTGTTTTTT,CASSLALGTGSNEKLFF
many,NA,TRBJ1-2,TRBV5-1,TGCGCCAGCAGCTTGGACGGCAGTAACTATGGCTACACCTTC,CASSLDGSNYGYTF
NA,NA,TRBJ1-2,TRBV25-1,TGTGCCAGCAGTGGACTAACGGAACAGGAGGTTTCTGGCTACACCTTC,CASSGLTEQEVSGYTF
NA,TRBD2,TRBJ2-3,TRBV9,TGTGCCAGCACCCTTAGCGGGAGGGTCGATACGCAGTATTTT,CASTLSGRVDTQYF
NA,NA,TRBJ2-7,TRBV21-1,TGTGCCAGCAGCAAAGGCCCTGGGAAATGTAGCAGGTACGAGCAGTACTTC,CASSKGPGKCSRYEQYF
NA,TRBD1,TRBJ2-7,TRBV27,TGTGCCAGCAGTCGTATTTTAGGGGGCTATACCTACGAGCAGTACTTC,CASSRILGGYTYEQYF
NA,TRBD1,TRBJ2-4,TRBV28,TGTGCCAGCATTTCCCCCGGGACAGGGGACAACATTCAGTACTTC,CASISPGTGDNIQYF
NA,TRBD1,TRBJ1-5,TRBV16,TGTGCCAGCAGCCAAACCCCCGCCAGGGGGCGCTTCCCATATAGCAATCAGCCCCAGCATTTT,CASSQTPARGRFPYSNQPQHF
few,TRBD1,TRBJ1-1,TRBV18,TGTGCCAGCTCACCTAGGACAGGGAGAACTGAAGCTTTCTTT,CASSPRTGRTEAFF
NA,TRBD1,TRBJ1-6,TRBV12-3/TRBV12-4,TGTGCCAGCAACCCGGGACAGGGGCGCAATTCACCCCTCCACTTT,CASNPGQGRNSPLHF
NA,NA,TRBJ1-2,TRBV7-2,TGTGCCAGCAGCTTACAACAGGGTAACTATGGCTACACCTTC,CASSLQQGNYGYTF
NA,TRBD2,TRBJ2-7,TRBV27,TGTGCCAGCATCTCGACTAGCGTAGGCTACGAGCAGTACTTC,CASISTSVGYEQYF
NA,TRBD2,TRBJ2-3,TRBV24-1,TGTGCCACCAGTGCCGGGACTAGCGGGGTAGATACGCAGTATTTT,CATSAGTSGVDTQYF
NA,NA,TRBJ2-7,TRBV5-1,TGCGCCAGCAGCGGCGGGACACTGTACAATGAGCAGTACTTC,CASSGGTLYNEQYF
few,TRBD2,TRBJ2-1,TRBV20-1,TGCAGTGCTAGAGGATACCCGGGACTAGCGCCCTACAATGAGCAGTTCTTC,CSARGYPGLAPYNEQFF
few,NA,TRBJ2-5,TRBV12-3/TRBV12-4,TGTGCCAGCAGCCCCACCTATGAGACCCAGTACTTC,CASSPTYETQYF
few,TRBD2,TRBJ2-5,TRBV5-1,TGCGCCAGCAGCTTGGGACTAGCGGGAGCAGAAGAGACCCAGTACTTC,CASSLGLAGAEETQYF
NA,NA,TRBJ2-6,TRBV27,TGTGCCAGCAGGTTAGGGGGAACTGGGGCCAACGTCCTGACTTTC,CASRLGGTGANVLTF
many,NA,TRBJ2-1,TRBV2,TGTGCCAGCAGGGGAGTGGCACACAATGAGCAGTTCTTC,CASRGVAHNEQFF
few,TRBD2,TRBJ2-7,TRBV20-1,TGCAGTGCTAGAGATGGGACTAGCGTAACCTACGAGCAGTACTTC,CSARDGTSVTYEQYF
few,NA,TRBJ1-6,TRBV5-1,TGCGCCAGCAGCTTGGGGGAGATCTCTAATTCACCCCTCCACTTT,CASSLGEISNSPLHF
NA,TRBD1,TRBJ1-2,TRBV28,TGTGCCAGCAGTTTGGCAGGGGGCGCAGGCCATGGCTACACCTTC,CASSLAGGAGHGYTF
NA,TRBD2,TRBJ2-5,TRBV20-1,TGCAGTGCCTCCCGGAAGGAGGGACTAGCGCAAGAGACCCAGTACTTC,CSASRKEGLAQETQYF
few,NA,TRBJ2-1,TRBV28,TGTGCCAGCAGTTCCCCGGGGAGAAAAAAATACAATGAGCAGTTCTTC,CASSSPGRKKYNEQFF
NA,TRBD1,TRBJ2-3,TRBV20-1,TGCAGTGCTAGAAGGCAGGGGGCAGATGCGCAGTATTTT,CSARRQGADAQYF
NA,TRBD2,TRBJ2-1,TRBV14,TGTGCCAGCAGCCGAGGACTAGCGGGAGGGCCCTCGCGGAATGAGCAGTTCTTC,CASSRGLAGGPSRNEQFF
NA,TRBD1,TRBJ1-2,TRBV20-1,TGCAGTGCCCAGGTTACAGGGGTGGACAACTATGGCTACACCTTC,CSAQVTGVDNYGYTF
many,NA,TRBJ2-5,TRBV24-1,TGTGCCACCAGTGATTTCACTAGTCCGCAAGAGACCCAGTACTTC,CATSDFTSPQETQYF
few,NA,TRBJ2-3,TRBV4-2,TGTGCCAGCAGCCAAGGTTCTCGTTTAGGAGGTGCAGATACGCAGTATTTT,CASSQGSRLGGADTQYF
NA,NA,TRBJ1-1,TRBV5-1,TGCGCCAGCAGCGTACTAGGAGGGGGCACTGAAGCTTTCTTT,CASSVLGGGTEAFF
few,NA,TRBJ2-7,TRBV2,TGTGTTACAAAGGGGGACGGGTACGAGCAGTACTTC,CVTKGDGYEQYF